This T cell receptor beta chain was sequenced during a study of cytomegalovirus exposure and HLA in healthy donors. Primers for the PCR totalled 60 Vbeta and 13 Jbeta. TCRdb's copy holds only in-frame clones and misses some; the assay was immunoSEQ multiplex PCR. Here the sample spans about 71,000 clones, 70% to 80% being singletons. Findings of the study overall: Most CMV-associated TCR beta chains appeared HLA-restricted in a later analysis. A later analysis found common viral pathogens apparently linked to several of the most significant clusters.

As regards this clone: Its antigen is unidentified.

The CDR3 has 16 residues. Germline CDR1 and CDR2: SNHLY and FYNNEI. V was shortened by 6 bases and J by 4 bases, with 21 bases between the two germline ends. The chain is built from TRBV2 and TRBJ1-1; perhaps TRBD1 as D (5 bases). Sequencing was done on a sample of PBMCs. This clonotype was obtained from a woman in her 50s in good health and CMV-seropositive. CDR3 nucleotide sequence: TGTGCCAGCAGGGGCCTTAGAGGGGCGCGGGGCACTGAAGCTTTCTTT. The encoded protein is CASRGLRGARGTEAFF.